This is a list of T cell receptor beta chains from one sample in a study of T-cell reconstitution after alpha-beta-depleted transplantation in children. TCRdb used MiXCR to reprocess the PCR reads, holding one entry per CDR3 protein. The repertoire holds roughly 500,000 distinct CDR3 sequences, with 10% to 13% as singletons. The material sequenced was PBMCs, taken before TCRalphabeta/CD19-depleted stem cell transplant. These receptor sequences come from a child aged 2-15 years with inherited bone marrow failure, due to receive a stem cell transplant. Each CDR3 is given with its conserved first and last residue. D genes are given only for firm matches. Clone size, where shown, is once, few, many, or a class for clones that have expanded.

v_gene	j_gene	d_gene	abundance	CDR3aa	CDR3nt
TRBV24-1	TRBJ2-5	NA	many	CATSDPRTGGETQYF	TGTGCCACCAGTGATCCGAGGACAGGAGGGGAGACCCAGTACTTC
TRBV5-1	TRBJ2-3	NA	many	CASSPGITDSTDTQYF	TGCGCCAGCAGCCCGGGGATAACGGACAGCACAGATACGCAGTATTTT
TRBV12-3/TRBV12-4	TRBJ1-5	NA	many	CASSFIGNQPQHF	TGTGCCAGCAGTTTCATCGGGAATCAGCCCCAGCATTTT
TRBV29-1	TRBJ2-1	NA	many	CSGPPLVESYNEQFF	TGCAGCGGTCCACCGTTAGTGGAGTCCTACAATGAGCAGTTCTTC
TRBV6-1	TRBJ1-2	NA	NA	CASSLTGSGGYTF	TGTGCCAGCAGCCTAACAGGGAGTGGGGGCTACACCTTC
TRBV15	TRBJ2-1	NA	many	CATSRDRGKQFF	TGTGCCACCAGCAGAGATCGAGGAAAGCAGTTCTTC
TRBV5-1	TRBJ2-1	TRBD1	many	CASSWTGQGNNEQFF	TGCGCCAGCAGCTGGACGGGACAGGGGAACAATGAGCAGTTCTTC
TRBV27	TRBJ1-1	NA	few	CASSPDTSTGYTEAFF	TGTGCCAGCAGTCCCGACACGTCAACAGGGTACACTGAAGCTTTCTTT
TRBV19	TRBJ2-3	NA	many	CASSSPLKPDTQYF	TGTGCCAGTAGTTCCCCTCTTAAGCCAGATACGCAGTATTTT
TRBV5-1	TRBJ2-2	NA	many	CASGAGTTGELFF	TGCGCCAGCGGAGCCGGGACCACCGGGGAGCTGTTTTTT
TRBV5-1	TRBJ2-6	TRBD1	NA	CASSTLGQGGSGANVLTF	TGCGCCAGCAGCACCTTGGGACAGGGGGGCTCTGGGGCCAACGTCCTGACTTTC
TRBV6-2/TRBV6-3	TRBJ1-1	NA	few	CASSSLKGRRNTEAFF	TGTGCCAGCAGTTCGCTTAAGGGGCGAAGGAACACTGAAGCTTTCTTT
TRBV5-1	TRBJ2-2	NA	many	CASSLEGRTGELFF	TGTGCCAGCAGTTTAGAGGGCCGCACCGGGGAGCTGTTTTTT
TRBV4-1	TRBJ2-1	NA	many	CASSQEKGVGEQFF	TGCGCCAGCAGCCAAGAGAAAGGAGTGGGTGAGCAGTTCTTC
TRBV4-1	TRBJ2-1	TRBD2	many	CASSQDMGLAGVGGFF	TGCGCCAGCAGCCAAGATATGGGACTAGCGGGAGTTGGTGGGTTCTTC
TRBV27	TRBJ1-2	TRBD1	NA	CASSLFPTGGGLYGYTF	TGTGCCAGCAGTTTATTCCCCACAGGGGGGGGTCTTTATGGCTACACCTTC
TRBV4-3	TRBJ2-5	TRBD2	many	CASSRVAGQETQYF	TGCGCCAGCAGCCGGGTAGCGGGCCAAGAGACCCAGTACTTC
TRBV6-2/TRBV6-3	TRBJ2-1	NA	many	CASGTTSPMFF	TGTGCCAGCGGGACCACTAGCCCGATGTTCTTC
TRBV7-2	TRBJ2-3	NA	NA	CASSLGVGPPSTDTQYF	TGTGCCAGCAGCCTGGGGGTGGGGCCCCCTAGCACAGATACTCAGTATTTT
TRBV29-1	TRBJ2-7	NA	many	CSVELQTTSYEQYF	TGCAGCGTTGAACTCCAGACGACATCCTACGAGCAGTACTTC
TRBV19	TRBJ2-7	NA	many	CASKKSRGTSSYEQYF	TGTGCCAGCAAGAAGTCCAGGGGAACCAGCTCCTACGAGCAGTACTTC
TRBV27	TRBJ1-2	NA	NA	CASSLAGSAYGYTF	TGTGCCAGCAGTTTAGCGGGTTCAGCCTATGGCTACACCTTC
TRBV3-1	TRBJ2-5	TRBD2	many	CASSQESLAGVETQYF	TGTGCCAGCAGCCAAGAATCCCTAGCGGGAGTCGAGACCCAGTACTTC
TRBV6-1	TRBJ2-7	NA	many	CASSDGSNYEQYF	TGTGCCAGCAGTGACGGCAGCAACTACGAGCAGTACTTC
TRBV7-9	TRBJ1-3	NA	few	CASSLDSSDSGNTIYF	TGTGCCAGCAGCTTAGACAGCTCAGACTCTGGAAACACCATATATTTT
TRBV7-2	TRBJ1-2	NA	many	CASSLAWGEYGYTF	TGTGCCAGCAGCTTAGCCTGGGGAGAGTATGGCTACACCTTC
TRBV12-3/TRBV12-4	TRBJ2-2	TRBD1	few	CASSSWDRNTGELFF	TGTGCCAGCAGTTCATGGGACAGGAACACCGGGGAGCTGTTTTTT
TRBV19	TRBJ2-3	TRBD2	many	CASSMPGGPFILTDTQYF	TGTGCCAGTAGTATGCCGGGGGGACCATTCATTTTGACAGATACGCAGTATTTT
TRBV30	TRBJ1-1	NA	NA	CAWTRGRKNTEAFF	TGTGCCTGGACCCGAGGGAGAAAGAACACTGAAGCTTTCTTT
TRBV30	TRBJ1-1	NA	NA	CAWTKIYGGTEAFF	TGTGCCTGGACCAAGATATACGGAGGCACTGAAGCTTTCTTT
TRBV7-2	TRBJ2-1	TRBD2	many	CASSLRTGLAAYNEQFF	TGTGCCAGCAGCTTACGAACTGGACTAGCGGCATACAATGAGCAGTTCTTC
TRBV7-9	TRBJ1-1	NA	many	CASSLGQFGHSAFF	TGTGCCAGCAGCTTAGGTCAGTTCGGGCATTCGGCTTTCTTT